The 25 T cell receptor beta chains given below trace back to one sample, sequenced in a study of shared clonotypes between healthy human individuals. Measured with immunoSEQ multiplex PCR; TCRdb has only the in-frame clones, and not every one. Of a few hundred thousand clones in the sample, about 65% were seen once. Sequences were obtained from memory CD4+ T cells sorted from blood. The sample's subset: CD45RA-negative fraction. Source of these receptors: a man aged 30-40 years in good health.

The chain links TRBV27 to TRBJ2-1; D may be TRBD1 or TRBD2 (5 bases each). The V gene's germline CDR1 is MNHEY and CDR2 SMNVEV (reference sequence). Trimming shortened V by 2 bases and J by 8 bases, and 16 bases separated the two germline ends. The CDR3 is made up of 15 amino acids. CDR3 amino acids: CASSLLGEGNYEQFF. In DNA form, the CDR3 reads TGTGCCAGCAGTTTACTGGGGGAAGGCAACTATGAGCAGTTCTTC.

In DNA, the CDR3 is TGTGCCAGTAGTATAGTAACTAGCGGTTCCTACGAGCAGTACTTC. It specifies CASSIVTSGSYEQYF. This sequence joins TRBV19 and TRBJ2-7; 8 bases match TRBD2. Germline CDR1 is LNHDA and CDR2 is SQIVND (reference sequence). The CDR3 extends over 15 amino acids. V shed 1 base and J 1 base; nucleotides not matched to a gene: 3.

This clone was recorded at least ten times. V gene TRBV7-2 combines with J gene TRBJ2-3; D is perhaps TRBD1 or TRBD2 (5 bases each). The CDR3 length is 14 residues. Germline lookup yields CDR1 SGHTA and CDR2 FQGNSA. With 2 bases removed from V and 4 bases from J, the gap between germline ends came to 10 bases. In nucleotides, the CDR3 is TGTGCCAGCAGCTTACAGTCGGGGCCAGATACGCAGTATTTT. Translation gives CASSLQSGPDTQYF. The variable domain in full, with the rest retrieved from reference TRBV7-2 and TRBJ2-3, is GAGVSQSPSNKVTEKGKDVELRCDPISGHTALYWYRQSLGQGLEFLIYFQGNSAPDKSGLPSDRFSAERTGGSVSTLTIQRTQQEDSAVYLCASSLQSGPDTQYFGPGTRLTVL.

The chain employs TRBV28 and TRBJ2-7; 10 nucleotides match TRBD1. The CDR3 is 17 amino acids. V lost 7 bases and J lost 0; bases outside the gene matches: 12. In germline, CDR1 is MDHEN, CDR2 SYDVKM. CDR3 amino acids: CASNVPPGQGRSYEQYF. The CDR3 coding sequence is TGTGCCAGCAACGTGCCTCCGGGACAGGGGCGCTCCTACGAGCAGTACTTC.

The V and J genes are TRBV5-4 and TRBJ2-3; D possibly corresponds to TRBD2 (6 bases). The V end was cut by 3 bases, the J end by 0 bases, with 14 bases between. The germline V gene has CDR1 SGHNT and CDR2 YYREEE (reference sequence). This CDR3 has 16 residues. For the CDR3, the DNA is TGTGCCAGCAGCTCCGCCAGTCTAGCGAGCACAGATACGCAGTATTTT. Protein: CASSSASLASTDTQYF.

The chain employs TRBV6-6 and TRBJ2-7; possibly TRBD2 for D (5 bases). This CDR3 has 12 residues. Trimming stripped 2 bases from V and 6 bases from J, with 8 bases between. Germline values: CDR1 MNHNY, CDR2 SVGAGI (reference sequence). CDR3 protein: CASSYEGGEQYF. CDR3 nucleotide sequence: TGTGCCAGCAGTTACGAGGGCGGCGAGCAGTACTTC.

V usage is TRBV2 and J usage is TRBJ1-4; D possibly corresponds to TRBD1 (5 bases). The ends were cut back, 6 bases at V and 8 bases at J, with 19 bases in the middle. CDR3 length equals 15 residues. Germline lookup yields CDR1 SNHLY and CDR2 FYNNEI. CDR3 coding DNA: TGTGCCAGCAGCAGACAGCAAACGGCGTCCGAAAAACTGTTTTTT. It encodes CASSRQQTASEKLFF.

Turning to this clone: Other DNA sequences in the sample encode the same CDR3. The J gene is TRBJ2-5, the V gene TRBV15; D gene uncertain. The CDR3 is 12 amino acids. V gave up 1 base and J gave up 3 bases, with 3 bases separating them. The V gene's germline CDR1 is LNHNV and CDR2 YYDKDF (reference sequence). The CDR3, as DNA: TGTGCCACCAGCAGAGTAGAAGAGACCCAGTACTTC. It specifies CATSRVEETQYF.

This CDR3 reads CASRLTGWDTEAFF. The CDR3 DNA is TGTGCCAGTAGATTGACAGGGTGGGACACTGAAGCTTTCTTT. The rearrangement joins TRBV19 to TRBJ1-1; 7 bases map to TRBD1. There are 14 residues in the CDR3. V was pared by 6 bases and J by 3 bases, with 7 bases of the junction left unmatched. The germline V gene has CDR1 LNHDA and CDR2 SQIVND (reference sequence).

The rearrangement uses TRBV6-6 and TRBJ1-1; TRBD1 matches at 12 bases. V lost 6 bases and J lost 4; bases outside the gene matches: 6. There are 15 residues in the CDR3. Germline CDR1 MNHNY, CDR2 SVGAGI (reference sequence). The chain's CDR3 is CASSPRDRGRTEAFF. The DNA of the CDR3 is TGTGCCAGCAGCCCTAGGGACAGGGGGCGCACTGAAGCTTTCTTT.

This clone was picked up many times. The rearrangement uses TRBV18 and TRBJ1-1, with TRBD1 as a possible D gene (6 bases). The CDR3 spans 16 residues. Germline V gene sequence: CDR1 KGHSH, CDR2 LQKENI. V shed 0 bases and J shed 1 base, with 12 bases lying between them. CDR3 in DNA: TGTGCCAGCTCACCACCGCGAGGGGGGAGGAACACTGAAGCTTTCTTT. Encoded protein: CASSPPRGGRNTEAFF. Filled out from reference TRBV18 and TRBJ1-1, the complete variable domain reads NAGVMQNPRHLVRRRGQEARLRCSPMKGHSHVYWYRQLPEEGLKFMVYLQKENIIDESGMPKERFSAEFPKEGPSILRIQQVVRGDSAAYFCASSPPRGGRNTEAFFGQGTRLTVV.

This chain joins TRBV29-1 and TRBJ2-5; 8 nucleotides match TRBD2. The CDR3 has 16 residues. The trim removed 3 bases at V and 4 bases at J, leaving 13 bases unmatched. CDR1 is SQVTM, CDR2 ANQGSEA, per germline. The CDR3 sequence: CSVDWVASGSLETQYF. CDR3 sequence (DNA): TGCAGCGTTGATTGGGTTGCCAGCGGGAGCCTAGAGACCCAGTACTTC.

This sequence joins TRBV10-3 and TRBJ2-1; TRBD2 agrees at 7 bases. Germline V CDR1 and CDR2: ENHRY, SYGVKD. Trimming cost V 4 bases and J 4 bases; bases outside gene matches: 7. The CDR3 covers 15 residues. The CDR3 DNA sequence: TGTGCCATCAGTGGTATTAGCGGGCTTTACAATGAGCAGTTCTTC. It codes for CAISGISGLYNEQFF.

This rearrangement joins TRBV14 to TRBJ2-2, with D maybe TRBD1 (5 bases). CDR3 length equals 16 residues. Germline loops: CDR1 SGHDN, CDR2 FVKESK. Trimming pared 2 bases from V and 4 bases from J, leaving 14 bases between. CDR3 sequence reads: CASSQWSPGSTGELFF. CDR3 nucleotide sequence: TGTGCCAGCAGCCAATGGTCTCCAGGGTCCACCGGGGAGCTGTTTTTT.

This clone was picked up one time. DNA of the CDR3: TGTGCCAGCAACAGGGGGCTGGAGACCCAGTACTTC. This translates into CASNRGLETQYF. The chain couples TRBV2 to TRBJ2-5; TRBD1 agrees at 9 bases. V lost 7 bases to trimming and J lost 5 bases; unmatched junction nucleotides: 2. The CDR3 has 12 amino acids. CDR1 is SNHLY and CDR2 is FYNNEI in the germline V gene.

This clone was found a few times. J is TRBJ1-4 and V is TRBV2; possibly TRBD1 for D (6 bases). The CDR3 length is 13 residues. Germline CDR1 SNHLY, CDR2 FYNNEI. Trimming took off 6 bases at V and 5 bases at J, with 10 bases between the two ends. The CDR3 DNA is TGTGCCAGCAGCGACAGGCGGAATGAAAAACTGTTTTTT. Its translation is CASSDRRNEKLFF.

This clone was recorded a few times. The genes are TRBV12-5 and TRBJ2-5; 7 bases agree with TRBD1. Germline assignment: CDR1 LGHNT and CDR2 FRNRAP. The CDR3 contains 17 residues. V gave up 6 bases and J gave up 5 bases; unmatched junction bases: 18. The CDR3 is CASGHPAYPGQAETQYF. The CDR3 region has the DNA TGTGCTAGTGGCCACCCCGCCTACCCCGGACAGGCGGAGACCCAGTACTTC.

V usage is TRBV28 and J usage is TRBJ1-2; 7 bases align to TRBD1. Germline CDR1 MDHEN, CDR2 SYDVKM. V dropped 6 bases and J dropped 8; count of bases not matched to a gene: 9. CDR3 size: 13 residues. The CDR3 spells CASSPPTGRGYTF. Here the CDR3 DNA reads TGTGCCAGCAGCCCTCCGACAGGGAGAGGCTACACCTTC.

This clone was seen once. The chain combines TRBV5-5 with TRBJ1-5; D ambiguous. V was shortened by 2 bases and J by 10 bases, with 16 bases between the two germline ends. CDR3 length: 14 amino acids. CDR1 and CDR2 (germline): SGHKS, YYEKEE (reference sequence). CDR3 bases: TGTGCCAGCAGCTTCGGGGTAAAGGTTGATCCCCAGCATTTT. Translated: CASSFGVKVDPQHF.

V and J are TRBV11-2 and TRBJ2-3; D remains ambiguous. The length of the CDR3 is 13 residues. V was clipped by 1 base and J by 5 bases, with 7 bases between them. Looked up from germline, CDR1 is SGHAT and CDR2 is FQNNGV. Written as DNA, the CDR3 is TGTGCCAGCAGCTTAGGTGGTCTAGATACGCAGTATTTT. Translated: CASSLGGLDTQYF.

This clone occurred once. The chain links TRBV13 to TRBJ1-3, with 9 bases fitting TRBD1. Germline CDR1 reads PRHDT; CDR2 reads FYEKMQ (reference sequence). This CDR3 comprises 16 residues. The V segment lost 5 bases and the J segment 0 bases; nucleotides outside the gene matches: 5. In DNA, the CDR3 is TGTGCCAGCAGCCGAGGGACAGGGTTCTCTGGAAACACCATATATTTT. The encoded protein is CASSRGTGFSGNTIYF. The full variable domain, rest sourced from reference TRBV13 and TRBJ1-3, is AAGVIQSPRHLIKEKRETATLKCYPIPRHDTVYWYQQGPGQDPQFLISFYEKMQSDKGSIPDRFSAQQFSDYHSELNMSSLELGDSALYFCASSRGTGFSGNTIYFGEGSWLTVV.

The CDR3 is CASSYIDTQYF. Written as DNA, the CDR3 is TGTGCCAGCAGTTACATCGATACGCAGTATTTT. This sequence joins TRBV6-1 and TRBJ2-3; D is uncertain. V lost 5 bases to trimming and J lost 6 bases, with 6 bases between them. The CDR3 has 11 residues. Germline CDR1 reads MNHNS; CDR2 reads SASEGT.

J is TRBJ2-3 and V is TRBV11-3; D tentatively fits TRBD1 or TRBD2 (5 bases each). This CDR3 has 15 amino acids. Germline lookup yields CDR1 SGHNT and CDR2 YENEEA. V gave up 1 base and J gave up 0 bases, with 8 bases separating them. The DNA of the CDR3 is TGTGCCAGCAGCTTAGGGGGCGGGAGCACAGATACGCAGTATTTT. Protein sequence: CASSLGGGSTDTQYF.

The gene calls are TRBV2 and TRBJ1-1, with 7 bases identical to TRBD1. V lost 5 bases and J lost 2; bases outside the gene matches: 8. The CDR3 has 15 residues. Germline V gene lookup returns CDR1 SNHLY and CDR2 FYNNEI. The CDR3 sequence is CASSFGGTVNTEAFF. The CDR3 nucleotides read TGTGCCAGCAGTTTCGGCGGGACAGTCAACACTGAAGCTTTCTTT.

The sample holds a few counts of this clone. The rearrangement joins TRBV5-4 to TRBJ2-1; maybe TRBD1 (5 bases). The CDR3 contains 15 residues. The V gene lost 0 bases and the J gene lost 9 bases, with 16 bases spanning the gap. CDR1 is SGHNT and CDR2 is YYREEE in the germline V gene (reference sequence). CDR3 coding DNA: TGTGCCAGCAGCTTGGCCGTGCAGGGCCACCGTGAGCAGTTCTTC. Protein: CASSLAVQGHREQFF. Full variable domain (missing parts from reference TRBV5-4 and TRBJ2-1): ETGVTQSPTHLIKTRGQQVTLRCSSQSGHNTVSWYQQALGQGPQFIFQYYREEENGRGNFPPRFSGLQFPNYSSELNVNALELDDSALYLCASSLAVQGHREQFFGPGTRLTVL.